Presented here are 20 T cell receptor beta chains from one specimen sequenced in a study of beta chain features in type 1 diabetes. As every portion of the isolated RNA was reverse transcribed, the sequencing read expressed TCRB transcripts. Produced via immunoSEQ multiplex PCR; TCRdb's table is partial and in-frame only. The sample carries 130,000 to 150,000 clones, 40% to 55% recorded once. Sequencing was done on a sample of Tregs from blood. Receptors originate from a man aged 18 to 35 in good health.

There are a few counts of this clone. J is TRBJ2-1 and V is TRBV7-9; D possibly corresponds to TRBD2 (5 bases). Germline V gives CDR1 SEHNR, CDR2 FQNEAQ (reference sequence). This CDR3 has 12 amino acids. Trimming left V 5 bases short and J 10 bases short, with 12 bases between. The CDR3 reads CASSILTREQFF. The DNA of the CDR3 is TGTGCCAGCAGCATCCTAACTAGAGAGCAGTTCTTC.

The genes are TRBV7-2 and TRBJ1-1; D is unresolved. Per germline, CDR1 SGHTA and CDR2 FQGNSA. The CDR3 runs to 12 residues. V lost 5 bases and J 6 bases, leaving 10 bases between the germline ends. The CDR3 region is CASSPDLAEAFF. The CDR3 region has the DNA TGTGCCAGCAGCCCAGACTTGGCTGAAGCTTTCTTT.

The chain has TRBV28 and TRBJ2-1; 11 bases line up with TRBD2. V trimming: 3 bases; J trimming: 8 bases; junction bases outside the gene matches: 3. Germline V CDR1 and CDR2: MDHEN, SYDVKM. The length of the CDR3 is 14 residues. The CDR3 is CASSLGSGRDEQFF. In DNA form, the CDR3 reads TGTGCCAGCAGTTTGGGTAGCGGGAGGGATGAGCAGTTCTTC.

This clone was seen only a few times. V is TRBV5-8 and J is TRBJ1-3; the match to TRBD1 covers 8 bases. The CDR3 covers 17 residues. The J segment lost 4 bases and the V segment lost 4 bases, leaving 13 bases of the junction unmatched. Per the germline V gene, CDR1 is SGHTS and CDR2 is YDEGEE. In nucleotides, the CDR3 is TGTGCCAGCAGCGTGGACAGGGATCCTTATCGGGGAAACACCATATATTTT. Translating it yields CASSVDRDPYRGNTIYF.

The chain is built from TRBV29-1 and TRBJ2-3; a weak D match, TRBD2 (6 bases). This CDR3 has 15 residues. V lost 6 bases and J lost 3, with 19 bases in between. Per the germline V gene, CDR1 is SQVTM and CDR2 is ANQGSEA. CDR3 sequence: CSVETNSAGTDTQYF. CDR3 sequence (DNA): TGCAGCGTGGAGACAAACTCGGCGGGAACAGATACGCAGTATTTT.

V gene TRBV28 combines with J gene TRBJ2-6; D gene unclear. The ends were cut back, 5 bases at V and 0 bases at J, with 8 bases in the middle. The CDR3 sequence is 15 residues long. Germline CDR1 reads MDHEN; CDR2 reads SYDVKM. In nucleotides, the CDR3 is TGTGCCAGCAGTACTGACACCTCTGGGGCCAACGTCCTGACTTTC. Its translation: CASSTDTSGANVLTF.

This clone was counted a few times. The chain employs TRBV7-3 and TRBJ2-3; 8 bases match TRBD2. CDR3 size: 17 residues. Germline CDR1 SGHTA, CDR2 FQGTGA. Germline trimming cut 2 bases from V and 0 bases from J; bases unmatched to any gene: 7. CDR3 loop: CASSLWASGPSTDTQYF. CDR3 nucleotides: TGTGCCAGCAGCTTATGGGCTAGCGGGCCAAGCACAGATACGCAGTATTTT. Drawing the rest from reference TRBV7-3 and TRBJ2-3, the complete variable domain is GAGVSQTPSNKVTEKGKYVELRCDPISGHTALYWYRQSLGQGPEFLIYFQGTGAADDSGLPNDRFFAVRPEGSVSTLKIQRTERGDSAVYLCASSLWASGPSTDTQYFGPGTRLTVL.

This clone has just a few counts. The genes are TRBV27 and TRBJ2-7; 9 nucleotides match TRBD1. The CDR3 sequence is 15 residues long. Germline CDR1 is MNHEY and CDR2 is SMNVEV (reference sequence). After removal of 5 bases from V and 3 bases from J, the junction contained 8 bases not matched to a gene. In nucleotides, the CDR3 is TGTGCCAGCAGTCCGTCCGGGACAGGGCACTACGAGCAGTACTTC. This gives the protein CASSPSGTGHYEQYF.

This clone came up a few times. The junction does not match germline at one end; this may be a read error. V is TRBV29-1 and J is TRBJ2-2; 7 nucleotides line up with TRBD2. Germline V gene sequence: CDR1 SQVTM, CDR2 ANQGSEA. The CDR3 totals 15 residues. The CDR3, as DNA: TGCAGCGTCGAAGAGCGGGGATCGAACACCGGGGAGCTGTTTTTT. Translated: CSVEERGSNTGELFF.

A remark on this clone: The same CDR3 can be traced to other DNA sequences in this sample. The gene calls are TRBV5-4 and TRBJ1-1; D perhaps matches TRBD1 (5 bases). This CDR3 comprises 13 residues. Germline CDR1 and CDR2: SGHNT and YYREEE (reference sequence). Trimming pared 2 bases from V and 2 bases from J, leaving 7 bases between. As DNA, the CDR3 is TGTGCCAGCAGCTTCGACAGAAACACTGAAGCTTTCTTT. Encoded protein: CASSFDRNTEAFF.

The V and J genes are TRBV6-1 and TRBJ2-7, with a weak D call TRBD1 (5 bases). Germline V CDR1 and CDR2: MNHNS, SASEGT. V was shortened by 8 bases and J by 3 bases, with 17 bases between the two germline ends. The CDR3 runs 14 residues. CDR3 coding DNA: TGTGCCAGCGAAAGGGGCCTGGTTGTCTACGAGCAGTACTTC. This encodes CASERGLVVYEQYF.

The gene calls are TRBV28 and TRBJ2-7; D might be TRBD1 (6 bases). Trimming cost V 3 bases and J 0 bases, with 12 bases left between them. This CDR3 comprises 15 residues. From germline, CDR1 is MDHEN and CDR2 SYDVKM. DNA for the CDR3: TGTGCCAGCAGTTTGGGGCAGGGGCGCTCCTACGAGCAGTACTTC. This sequence encodes CASSLGQGRSYEQYF.

The V call is TRBV5-1, the J call TRBJ2-7; 10 nucleotides align to TRBD2. Losses at the gene ends were 0 bases for V and 6 bases for J; bases not matched to a gene: 9. The CDR3 has 16 residues. In germline, CDR1 is SGHRS, CDR2 YFSETQ. The CDR3 here is CASSLASGGATLEQYF. CDR3 coding DNA: TGCGCCAGCAGCTTGGCCAGCGGGGGGGCTACCCTCGAGCAGTACTTC.

CDR3 in DNA: TGTGCCAGCAGCCAGGGGCAGCTATATAATTCACCCCTCCACTTT. Its translation is CASSQGQLYNSPLHF. The genes are TRBV14 and TRBJ1-6; D perhaps matches TRBD1 (5 bases). Per the germline V gene, CDR1 is SGHDN and CDR2 is FVKESK. Deletions cut 3 bases from V and 4 bases from J, with 10 bases between. This CDR3 is built from 15 residues.

The chain uses TRBV7-2 and TRBJ2-7; TRBD2 aligns across 13 bases. The germline gives CDR1 SGHTA, CDR2 FQGNSA. The trim removed 4 bases at V and 6 bases at J, leaving 9 bases unmatched. This CDR3 is built from 16 residues. CDR3 nucleotides: TGTGCCAGCAGCTCCACACTAGCGGGGGGGCGTGCCGAGCAGTACTTC. Protein: CASSSTLAGGRAEQYF. The full variable domain, its missing parts supplied by reference TRBV7-2 and TRBJ2-7, is GAGVSQSPSNKVTEKGKDVELRCDPISGHTALYWYRQSLGQGLEFLIYFQGNSAPDKSGLPSDRFSAERTGGSVSTLTIQRTQQEDSAVYLCASSSTLAGGRAEQYFGPGTRLTVT.

The chain combines TRBV18 with TRBJ2-3; 7 nucleotides line up with TRBD1. The CDR3 is 17 residues long. Trimming took 3 bases from V and 1 from J; bases not matched to a gene: 10. Germline CDR1 and CDR2: KGHSH and LQKENI. CDR3 nucleotides: TGTGCCAGCTCACCCCTATTCTCAGGGGGTGGCACAGATACGCAGTATTTT. Amino acid sequence: CASSPLFSGGGTDTQYF.

The chain carries TRBV2 and TRBJ1-5; D unclear. CDR3 length: 13 residues. Germline V gene data show CDR1 as SNHLY and CDR2 as FYNNEI. V was clipped by 5 bases and J by 6 bases, with 11 bases between them. For the CDR3, the DNA is TGTGCCAGCAGTTGGGCAGGTAGTCAGCCCCAGCATTTT. Residues: CASSWAGSQPQHF.

The CDR3, as DNA: TGTGCCAGCAGCGTAGGAACTAGCTACAGGTCCTACAATGAGCAGTTCTTC. Translation gives CASSVGTSYRSYNEQFF. J is TRBJ2-1 and V is TRBV9, with a tentative D call TRBD2 (6 bases). V shed 0 bases and J shed 1 base, with 14 bases lying between them. Germline CDR1 SGDLS, CDR2 YYNGEE. The CDR3 covers 17 residues.

This clone was seen a single time. The DNA for the CDR3 is TGTGCCAGCAGTTTAGCGGGACCAACCTACAATGAGCAGTTCTTC. Amino acid sequence: CASSLAGPTYNEQFF. The rearrangement uses TRBV6-6 and TRBJ2-1, with 8 bases that match TRBD2. V lost 4 bases and J lost 2; bases outside the gene matches: 4. Per the germline V gene, CDR1 is MNHNY and CDR2 is SVGAGI (reference sequence). The CDR3 consists of 15 residues.

The chain employs TRBV7-2 and TRBJ1-1; 10 bases fit TRBD1. This CDR3 spans 15 amino acids. J gave up 5 bases and V 5 bases, and 8 bases lay outside the gene matches. CDR1 and CDR2 from the germline V gene are SGHTA and FQGNSA. The CDR3 DNA sequence: TGTGCCAGCAGCACTTTCGGACAGGGGGGAACTGAAGCTTTCTTT. As protein: CASSTFGQGGTEAFF. The full variable domain, completed using reference TRBV7-2 and TRBJ1-1, is GAGVSQSPSNKVTEKGKDVELRCDPISGHTALYWYRQSLGQGLEFLIYFQGNSAPDKSGLPSDRFSAERTGGSVSTLTIQRTQQEDSAVYLCASSTFGQGGTEAFFGQGTRLTVV.